Below, 30 T cell receptor beta chains from the same sample are listed, as sequenced in a study of blood T cell repertoires in COVID-19. The repertoire was sequenced with immunoSEQ multiplex PCR; TCRdb's copy has only in-frame clones and lacks some. The profile shows about 42,000 clones, roughly 81% of them singletons. Sequenced input: peripheral blood. All receptors come from a woman in her seventies with acute or convalescent COVID-19.

This clone was seen once. This chain connects TRBV7-9 to TRBJ2-2; a possible D gene is TRBD1 (5 bases). This CDR3 spans 14 amino acids. The germline CDR1 and CDR2 sequences are SEHNR and FQNEAQ (reference sequence). V lost 1 base and J 6 bases, leaving 9 bases between the germline ends. CDR3 protein: CASSLVPGSGELFF. The CDR3 DNA follows: TGTGCCAGCAGCTTAGTCCCAGGGTCCGGGGAGCTGTTTTTT.

The CDR3 sequence is CASSLSSSGYNEQFF. CDR3 DNA: TGTGCCAGCAGTTTATCCTCTAGCGGGTACAATGAGCAGTTCTTC. This sequence joins TRBV27 and TRBJ2-1, with 8 positions matching TRBD2. This CDR3 is built from 15 residues. V gave up 0 bases and J gave up 4 bases; unmatched junction bases: 2. Germline V gives CDR1 MNHEY, CDR2 SMNVEV (reference sequence).

V and J are TRBV10-3 and TRBJ1-1; the match to TRBD1 covers 8 bases. CDR3 length: 15 residues. Germline V gene sequence: CDR1 ENHRY, CDR2 SYGVKD. J was trimmed by 11 bases and V by 2 bases; bases with no gene match: 13. The CDR3 here is CAISEPDRGHLGAFF. CDR3 nucleotide sequence: TGTGCCATCAGTGAGCCCGACAGGGGACACCTTGGGGCTTTCTTT.

This chain links TRBV28 with TRBJ2-2; 12 bases align to TRBD1. V dropped 6 bases and J dropped 3; count of bases not matched to a gene: 14. Germline CDR1 is MDHEN and CDR2 is SYDVKM. The CDR3 length is 19 residues. The DNA of the CDR3 is TGTGCCAGCAGCTCTTCCCCCGGGACAGGGGGCTGGTACACCGGGGAGCTGTTTTTT. Its translation: CASSSSPGTGGWYTGELFF.

The chain links TRBV10-1 to TRBJ1-1; 7 bases fit TRBD1. J lost 11 bases, V lost 7 bases, and 13 bases had no gene match. The CDR3 has 13 residues. Looked up from germline, CDR1 is WNHNN and CDR2 is SYGVQD (reference sequence). DNA of the CDR3: TGCGCCAGCAACCCAGGGGGTGATACTGCGGCTTTCTTT. This codes for CASNPGGDTAAFF.

The chain combines TRBV25-1 with TRBJ2-2; no definite D call. Germline V gives CDR1 MGHDK, CDR2 SYGVNS. The CDR3 loop spans 16 amino acids. Trimming left V 7 bases short and J 3 bases short, with 18 bases between. CDR3 in DNA: TGTGCCAGCACCGAAACCGGGTTCGGGTACACCGGGGAGCTGTTTTTT. Protein: CASTETGFGYTGELFF.

This chain joins TRBV3-1 (or the pseudogene TRBV3-2) and TRBJ2-1; maybe TRBD2 (6 bases). The ends were cut back, 1 base at V and 4 bases at J, with 26 bases in the middle. Germline values: CDR1 LGHDT, CDR2 YNNKEL (reference sequence). The CDR3 has 20 residues. CDR3 residues: CASSQARGGYSRSTYNEQFF. CDR3 sequence (DNA): TGTGCCAGCAGCCAAGCCCGGGGAGGCTACTCCCGATCTACATACAATGAGCAGTTCTTC.

This clone appeared a single time. The chain joins TRBV19 to TRBJ2-2, with 8 bases that match TRBD1. V lost 8 bases and J lost 1; bases outside the gene matches: 9. Germline CDR1 and CDR2: LNHDA and SQIVND (reference sequence). CDR3 size: 16 residues. This CDR3 is CASERTGTGNTGELFF. In nucleotides, the CDR3 is TGTGCCAGTGAACGAACCGGGACAGGGAACACCGGGGAGCTGTTTTTT.

As concerns this clone: The germline gene is not matched at one end of the junction; a read error may be the cause. V and J are TRBV19 and TRBJ2-3, with D perhaps TRBD2 (6 bases). The germline V gene encodes CDR1 LNHDA and CDR2 SQIVND (reference sequence). The CDR3 contains 16 residues. The CDR3, as DNA: TGTGCCAGCAGTAGCGGTGGGTCTCCGAGCACAGATACGCAGTATTTT. It specifies CASSSGGSPSTDTQYF.

The chain has TRBV28 and TRBJ1-5, with D tentatively TRBD1 (5 bases). V lost 8 bases and J 2 bases, leaving 16 bases between the germline ends. The CDR3 is 15 residues long. The germline gives CDR1 MDHEN, CDR2 SYDVKM. In DNA form, the CDR3 reads TGTGCCAGCTTTCCAGGGATCGGTGGCAATCAGCCCCAGCATTTT. Translated, it gives CASFPGIGGNQPQHF.

The chain has TRBV12-3 or TRBV12-4 and TRBJ1-6; no firm D call. The CDR3 is made up of 13 amino acids. With 6 bases removed from V and 7 bases from J, the gap between germline ends came to 10 bases. DNA for the CDR3: TGTGCCAGCAGCCTTGACATGAATTCACCCCTCCACTTT. As protein: CASSLDMNSPLHF.

DNA of the CDR3: TGCGCCAGCAGCTTGGAAGAGCGGGGGTTACAAGAGACCCAGTACTTC. Translated, it gives CASSLEERGLQETQYF. This sequence joins TRBV5-1 and TRBJ2-5; 8 nucleotides line up with TRBD2. The junction had 6 bases not matched to a gene; V was cut back by 0 bases and J by 2 bases. Germline CDR1 is SGHRS and CDR2 is YFSETQ. CDR3 length: 16 residues.

The V gene is TRBV11-3, the J gene TRBJ2-1; tentative D call: TRBD1 (6 bases). Germline V gene sequence: CDR1 SGHNT, CDR2 YENEEA. The CDR3 is 13 residues long. Trimming removed 5 bases at V and 10 bases at J, with 15 bases between. The CDR3: CASSQYRAGEQFF. DNA for the CDR3: TGTGCCAGCAGCCAGTACAGGGCAGGCGAGCAGTTCTTC.

The genes are TRBV18 and TRBJ1-5; maybe TRBD1 (5 bases). With 0 bases removed from V and 6 bases from J, the gap between germline ends came to 12 bases. This CDR3 spans 15 amino acids. From germline, CDR1 is KGHSH and CDR2 LQKENI. The CDR3 loop reads CASSPPGGVSQPQHF. The CDR3 DNA reads TGTGCCAGCTCACCACCCGGGGGTGTAAGTCAGCCCCAGCATTTT.

The V and J genes are TRBV16 and TRBJ1-1; the D gene is possibly TRBD1 (6 bases). Deletions cut 0 bases from V and 5 bases from J, with 7 bases between. The CDR3 totals 13 residues. Germline V gene sequence: CDR1 KGHSY, CDR2 FQNENV. Here the CDR3 reads CASSQSGATEAFF. Here the CDR3 DNA reads TGTGCCAGCAGCCAATCGGGGGCGACTGAAGCTTTCTTT. The complete variable domain, with remaining parts taken from reference TRBV16 and TRBJ1-1, reads GEEVAQTPKHLVRGEGQKAKLYCAPIKGHSYVFWYQQVLKNEFKFLISFQNENVFDETGMPKERFSAKCLPNSPCSLEIQATKLEDSAVYFCASSQSGATEAFFGQGTRLTVV.

The CDR3 reads CASSARDISGNTIYF. The CDR3 DNA follows: TGTGCCAGCAGCGCTAGGGACATCTCTGGAAACACCATATATTTT. The chain carries TRBV7-9 and TRBJ1-3; D is perhaps TRBD1 (6 bases). Germline lookup yields CDR1 SEHNR and CDR2 FQNEAQ (reference sequence). Trimming cost V 5 bases and J 0 bases, with 11 bases left between them. The CDR3 extends over 15 amino acids.

The CDR3 nucleotides read TGTGCCAGCAGTTGGCAGGGGTATGAAAAACTGTTTTTT. It yields the protein CASSWQGYEKLFF. The chain combines TRBV27 with TRBJ1-4; weak D call: TRBD1 (6 bases). The germline CDR1 and CDR2 sequences are MNHEY and SMNVEV (reference sequence). V shed 4 bases and J shed 6 bases, with 9 bases lying between them. This CDR3 has 13 residues. Looking up the rest from reference TRBV27 and TRBJ1-4 gives the full variable domain: EAQVTQNPRYLITVTGKKLTVTCSQNMNHEYMSWYRQDPGLGLRQIYYSMNVEVTDKGDVPEGYKVSRKEKRNFPLILESPSPNQTSLYFCASSWQGYEKLFFGSGTQLSVL.

The chain has TRBV7-3 and TRBJ2-3; TRBD2 aligns across 11 bases. Germline lookup yields CDR1 SGHTA and CDR2 FQGTGA. V was clipped by 5 bases and J by 0 bases; unmatched bases: 4. The CDR3 is 16 amino acids. The CDR3 spells CASSVLAGGSTDTQYF. DNA for the CDR3: TGTGCCAGCAGCGTGCTAGCGGGAGGTAGCACAGATACGCAGTATTTT.

The chain carries TRBV6-1 and TRBJ1-6; D is unresolved. The CDR3 is made up of 16 amino acids. Germline values: CDR1 MNHNS, CDR2 SASEGT. V was trimmed by 0 bases and J by 3 bases, leaving 9 bases between them. The CDR3 region is CASSEAEVYYNSPLHF. CDR3 nucleotide sequence: TGTGCCAGCAGTGAAGCCGAGGTATACTATAATTCACCCCTCCACTTT.

The rearrangement joins TRBV28 to TRBJ2-6, with D possibly matching TRBD1 (7 bases). The CDR3 totals 20 residues. The V end lost 8 bases, the J end lost 2 bases, and 28 bases lay between the germline ends. CDR1 is MDHEN, CDR2 SYDVKM, per germline. CDR3 loop: CASPTQRRRGREPGANVLTF. The CDR3 bases are TGTGCCAGCCCAACCCAAAGAAGGAGGGGGCGTGAACCTGGGGCCAACGTCCTGACTTTC.

This clone has more than one count but fewer than ten. The rearrangement links TRBV18 to TRBJ2-7; TRBD1 is a possible D gene (6 bases). CDR3 size: 14 residues. V dropped 2 bases and J dropped 4 bases, with 12 bases sitting between them. The germline V gene encodes CDR1 KGHSH and CDR2 LQKENI. As DNA, the CDR3 is TGTGCCAGCTCACCAGCACAGGGAGCGTACGAGCAGTACTTC. Translated, it gives CASSPAQGAYEQYF.

The genes are TRBV7-2 and TRBJ2-7; 9 bases line up with TRBD2. With 0 bases clipped from V and 4 bases from J, the junction kept 4 bases outside the gene matches. Germline loops: CDR1 SGHTA, CDR2 FQGNSA. The CDR3 is made up of 15 amino acids. The chain's CDR3 is CASSLARGGLYEQYF. CDR3 in DNA: TGTGCCAGCAGCTTAGCGCGGGGGGGACTGTACGAGCAGTACTTC.

The rearrangement links TRBV19 to TRBJ1-1; TRBD1 agrees at 11 bases. This CDR3 has 13 amino acids. Germline lookup yields CDR1 LNHDA and CDR2 SQIVND (reference sequence). Trimming at V came to 4 bases and at J to 6 bases, leaving 1 base not matched to a gene. For the CDR3, the DNA is TGTGCCAGTAGTAGGACAGGGGGCCCTGAAGCTTTCTTT. This encodes CASSRTGGPEAFF.

The chain recombines TRBV7-2 with TRBJ1-6; TRBD1 is a possible D gene (5 bases). CDR1 and CDR2 (germline): SGHTA, FQGNSA. Between the trimmed V and J ends, which lost 3 bases and 5 bases, there was a span of 8 bases. CDR3 length: 14 amino acids. In nucleotides, the CDR3 is TGTGCCAGCAGCTTTACAGGAGATAATTCACCCCTCCACTTT. This encodes CASSFTGDNSPLHF.

The chain links TRBV20-1 to TRBJ2-7; D might be TRBD1 (6 bases). The length of the CDR3 is 11 residues. The germline V gene encodes CDR1 DFQATT and CDR2 SNEGSKA (reference sequence). The V end lost 6 bases, the J end lost 3 bases, and 9 bases lay between the germline ends. The CDR3 spells CSAGDNYEQYF. The CDR3 bases are TGCAGTGCGGGGGACAACTACGAGCAGTACTTC.

The V and J genes are TRBV29-1 and TRBJ1-1; D not certain. The germline V gene has CDR1 SQVTM and CDR2 ANQGSEA. The CDR3 sequence is 11 residues long. V was cut by 3 bases and J by 1 base, with 3 bases left in between. The CDR3 spells CSVERNTEAFF. The DNA for the CDR3 is TGCAGCGTTGAGAGGAACACTGAAGCTTTCTTT. The entire variable domain, with the rest obtained from reference TRBV29-1 and TRBJ1-1, is as follows: SAVISQKPSRDICQRGTSLTIQCQVDSQVTMMFWYRQQPGQSLTLIATANQGSEATYESGFVIDKFPISRPNLTFSTLTVSNMSPEDSSIYLCSVERNTEAFFGQGTRLTVV.

V is TRBV9 and J is TRBJ2-7; weak D call: TRBD2 (5 bases). The CDR3 length is 15 residues. The V gene lost 0 bases and the J gene lost 4 bases, with 14 bases spanning the gap. Germline lookup yields CDR1 SGDLS and CDR2 YYNGEE. In DNA form, the CDR3 reads TGTGCCAGCAGCGTAGGGGGAGACTACTTATACGAGCAGTACTTC. Translated, it gives CASSVGGDYLYEQYF.

V usage is TRBV6-5 and J usage is TRBJ2-3; TRBD2 aligns across 8 bases. Germline CDR1 and CDR2: MNHEY and SVGAGI. Trimming at V came to 0 bases and at J to 2 bases, leaving 4 bases not matched to a gene. This CDR3 is built from 16 residues. In DNA, the CDR3 is TGTGCCAGCAGTTACTCGGCGGGAGGTTTCACAGATACGCAGTATTTT. It encodes CASSYSAGGFTDTQYF.

This clone has only one observation. The chain couples TRBV3-1 (or the pseudogene TRBV3-2) to TRBJ2-2, with 8 bases that match TRBD2. V shed 0 bases and J 3 bases; nucleotides not matched to a gene: 6. Looked up from germline, CDR1 is LGHDT and CDR2 is YNNKEL (reference sequence). This CDR3 is built from 17 residues. CDR3 in amino acids: CASSQDVTGGHTGELFF. The DNA of the CDR3 is TGTGCCAGCAGCCAAGACGTGACGGGGGGGCACACCGGGGAGCTGTTTTTT.

The chain combines TRBV2 with TRBJ2-7; TRBD1 matches at 7 bases. V was clipped by 7 bases and J by 5 bases; unmatched bases: 14. This CDR3 is built from 15 residues. The V gene's germline CDR1 is SNHLY and CDR2 FYNNEI. In DNA form, the CDR3 reads TGTGCCAGCACCCTCGACAGGGCCCTAAAAAACGAGCAGTACTTC. Translation: CASTLDRALKNEQYF.